This T cell receptor (beta chain) originates from a study of immune evolution from preneoplasia to lung adenocarcinoma (dated by TCRdb to 2020 to 2022). For the study in its entirety: HLA loss of heterozygosity was observed in approximately 6.5%, 16% and 36% of AIS, MIA and ADC lesions, respectively, and was not observed in any AAH lesions. The study profiled immune contexture across lung adenocarcinoma precursors and invasive adenocarcinoma using immune gene expression, TCR sequencing and multiplex immunofluorescence. Resected precursor lesions (AAH, AIS, MIA) and invasive adenocarcinomas were compared with paired morphologically normal lung tissue. It was reported in the study that 100 to 110 samples were used for TCR sequencing. The immune data were combined with whole exome sequencing and methylation data from the same cohort of nodules. Class I HLA alleles were inferred from exome data with POLYSOLVER, and allele-specific HLA loss was detected with LOHHLA. A total of some 55 patients with pulmonary nodules who underwent surgical resection were included in the overall cohort. TCR sequencing data were obtained from 55 or so patients. Sample size was determined by specimen availability and not by a prior power calculation.

Summary of the overall study and its limitations: Clonality was highest in normal lung, while later-stage lesions appeared to have lower clonality but higher T cell density and diversity. Because all patients came from Japan and China, whether the findings apply to Western populations was uncertain. Findings were based on association rather than direct causation; larger cohorts with long-term follow-up and longitudinal biopsies were deemed needed. T cell clonality was highest in KRAS-mutant nodules compared with EGFR-mutant or double wild-type lesions. Normal lung had the highest top T cell clone frequencies, and these frequencies appeared to fall progressively from AAH through AIS, MIA and invasive adenocarcinoma.

CDR1 MNHEY and CDR2 SVGAGI were looked up in the germline V gene. V is pruned by 5 bases and J by 5 bases, leaving 2 bases of the junction without a gene match. Including cysteine and phenylalanine, the CDR3 has 14 amino acids. Only CDR3 DNA remains: 42 bases, in frame from the first base. The patients had resection in Japan or China between 2014 and 2017. Two lung cancer pathologists independently confirmed the histologic diagnosis of each case on H&E slides. Macro-dissection after pathologic assessment enriched premalignant or tumor cells for nucleic acid extraction. The AllPrep DNA/RNA FFPE Kit was used to isolate DNA from FFPE tissue. TCR beta CDR3 regions were sequenced from DNA using the immunoSEQ hsTCRbeta Kit. Processing in the source paper ran as follows. The ImmunoSEQ Analyzer was used to analyse the TCR sequencing data. T cell clonality was calculated on productive rearrangements as 1 minus Pielou's evenness. The inverse Simpson index, applied to productive templates, was used to measure T cell diversity. T cell density was expressed as TCR beta template counts normalized to usable DNA, with usable DNA estimated by amplifying and sequencing housekeeping genes. Two-sided Kruskal-Wallis tests were used to compare TCR metrics across histologic stages. The table was pulled from immuneACCESS by TCRdb, which kept in-frame rearrangements only. Such tables lose some clones; where checked, under half of the loss comes from unresolved V genes, and the rest has no known cause. That table is the source of V, J and clone size, and D and trimming were worked out from the DNA. For this sample the table gives 4,900 or so clones, of which 65% to 80% were detected only once. The ten most abundant clones make up around 6.3% of the sample.

Note on this clone: No antigen is known for it. Per-base qualities were not stored, and no clone one base away is much larger.

Sample: FFPE minimally invasive lung adenocarcinoma tissue. According to the study, the label for this sample's cell subset or site signals: micro-invasive lung adenocarcinoma (MIA). The chain joins TRBV6-5 to TRBJ2-3, with 12 bases matching TRBD2. The sequence came from a person aged 50-70 years with lung adenocarcinoma. The CDR3 region has the sequence CASSLAGGLDTQYF. The DNA sequence is as follows: TGTGCCAGCAGTCTAGCGGGGGGGTTAGATACGCAGTATTTT.